These T cell receptor beta chains were read from a single sample in a study of shared clonotypes between healthy human individuals. TCRdb keeps only in-frame clones here, not all; method: immunoSEQ multiplex PCR. Of nearly 2 million clones listed, around 96% were seen once; the top ten hold under 1.5%. The sample taken for sequencing was naive CD8+ T cells sorted from blood. The receptors stem from a man aged 18-30 years in good health. Both conserved end residues are part of each CDR3. D genes are given only for firm matches. A clone size is listed for some rows: how often the clone was seen (once, few, many), or a class if it is expanded.

V	D	size	J	CDR3	DNA
TRBV6-1	.	.	TRBJ1-2	CATYLLRGEETNSF	TGTGCCACCTACCTATTGAGGGGGGAGGAGACGAATAGCTTC
TRBV15	.	.	TRBJ2-7	CATSEDSDEQYF	TGTGCCACCAGCGAGGACAGTGACGAGCAGTACTTC
TRBV6-1	.	.	TRBJ1-6	CASSEGPSYNSPLHF	TGTGCCAGCAGTGAAGGGCCGAGCTATAATTCACCCCTCCACTTT
TRBV7-9	.	.	TRBJ2-7	CASSLDRQAYEQYF	TGTGCCAGCAGCTTAGACAGGCAGGCCTACGAGCAGTACTTC
TRBV6-6	.	.	TRBJ2-7	CASSYLGSGEQYF	TGTGCCAGCAGTTACCTGGGGTCGGGGGAGCAGTACTTC
TRBV29-1	.	.	TRBJ1-2	CSVAIGGDGYTF	TGCAGCGTGGCTATCGGGGGCGATGGCTACACCTTC
TRBV9	.	.	TRBJ2-1	CASSVGSGEQFF	TGTGCCAGCAGCGTAGGGTCGGGTGAGCAGTTCTTC
TRBV28	.	.	TRBJ2-1	CASKRGSYNEQFF	TGTGCCAGCAAAAGGGGCTCCTACAATGAGCAGTTCTTC
TRBV4-3	.	.	TRBJ2-7	CASSPDAAGGEQYF	TGCGCCAGCAGCCCCGATGCGGCCGGGGGAGAGCAGTACTTC
TRBV7-9	.	.	TRBJ2-7	CASTDFSYEQYF	TGTGCCAGCACCGATTTCTCCTACGAGCAGTACTTC
TRBV19	.	.	TRBJ1-5	CASGGQNNQPQHF	TGTGCCAGCGGAGGACAGAACAATCAGCCCCAGCATTTT
TRBV7-9	TRBD1	.	TRBJ1-2	CASSSQGEGSGYTF	TGTGCCAGCAGCTCACAGGGGGAAGGGTCGGGCTACACCTTC
TRBV2	TRBD2	.	TRBJ2-3	CASRTSLTGGVTDTQYF	TGTGCCAGCAGGACCAGTTTAACGGGAGGGGTCACAGATACGCAGTATTTT
TRBV11-3	.	.	TRBJ2-3	CASSSRDFNTDTQYF	TGTGCCAGCAGCTCCCGGGACTTCAACACAGATACGCAGTATTTT
TRBV7-9	.	.	TRBJ2-7	CASSFTQPYEQYF	TGTGCCAGCAGCTTTACACAACCCTACGAGCAGTACTTC
TRBV11-1	.	.	TRBJ2-3	CASSSLGDTQYF	TGTGCCAGCAGCTCCCTCGGAGATACGCAGTATTTT
TRBV20-1	.	.	TRBJ1-2	CSALREDGYTF	TGCAGTGCTCTACGGGAGGATGGCTACACCTTC
TRBV10-3	TRBD1	.	TRBJ2-1	CAITGTGLGNEQFF	TGTGCCATCACTGGGACAGGGCTAGGCAATGAGCAGTTCTTC
TRBV7-6	.	.	TRBJ2-7	CASSLDPGILYEQYF	TGTGCCAGCAGCTTAGACCCAGGAATCCTCTACGAGCAGTACTTC
TRBV7-3	.	once	TRBJ1-1	CASSLSPGLMNTEAFF	TGTGCCAGCAGCTTATCTCCAGGGCTGATGAACACTGAAGCTTTCTTT
TRBV4-1	.	.	TRBJ1-1	CASSQTGLANTEAFF	TGCGCCAGCAGCCAAACTGGCCTGGCGAACACTGAAGCTTTCTTT
TRBV27	.	.	TRBJ1-2	CASWTEGSDGYTF	TGTGCCAGCTGGACGGAGGGGAGTGATGGCTACACCTTC
TRBV30	TRBD1	once	TRBJ2-3	CAWSVQQGAGTQYF	TGTGCCTGGAGTGTACAACAGGGGGCTGGTACGCAGTATTTT
TRBV7-9	.	once	TRBJ1-4	CASSATGLVVEKLFF	TGTGCCAGCAGCGCTACAGGGTTGGTGGTTGAAAAACTGTTTTTT
TRBV5-5	.	.	TRBJ2-3	CASSPGVGLDTDTQYF	TGTGCCAGCAGCCCTGGCGTGGGACTTGACACAGATACGCAGTATTTT
TRBV11-2	.	.	TRBJ2-3	CASSPRPWGTDTQYF	TGTGCCAGCAGCCCAAGACCCTGGGGCACAGATACGCAGTATTTT
TRBV9	TRBD2	.	TRBJ2-1	CASSDNGLAGYSSYNEQFF	TGTGCCAGCAGCGACAACGGACTAGCGGGATACAGCTCCTACAATGAGCAGTTCTTC
TRBV6-5	TRBD1	.	TRBJ1-5	CASSFTGTGGPDQHF	TGTGCCAGCAGTTTCACCGGGACAGGCGGTCCAGACCAGCATTTT
TRBV10-1	TRBD2	.	TRBJ2-3	CASSEGPGTRSDTQYF	TGCGCCAGCAGTGAGGGGCCAGGGACTAGGTCAGATACGCAGTATTTT
TRBV7-3	TRBD1	.	TRBJ2-1	CASSPGQGAIEQFF	TGTGCCAGCAGCCCGGGACAGGGGGCTATTGAGCAGTTCTTC
TRBV7-9	.	.	TRBJ2-6	CASSLEGPSSGANVLTF	TGTGCCAGCAGCTTAGAGGGTCCATCCTCTGGGGCCAACGTCCTGACTTTC
TRBV28	.	.	TRBJ1-2	CASSLSGPLDLFGYTF	TGTGCCAGCAGTCTAAGTGGGCCACTTGACCTATTTGGCTACACCTTC
TRBV7-7	TRBD1	.	TRBJ2-7	CASSPWTGSLDEQYF	TGTGCTAGCAGCCCCTGGACAGGTAGCCTCGACGAGCAGTACTTC
TRBV4-1	.	.	TRBJ1-3	CASSSGLSSGNTIYF	TGCGCCAGCAGCTCAGGGTTGAGCTCTGGAAACACCATATATTTT
TRBV5-1	TRBD2	.	TRBJ2-5	CASSLGSSGGGETQYF	TGCGCCAGCAGCTTGGGTAGCAGCGGGGGCGGAGAGACCCAGTACTTC
TRBV11-2	.	once	TRBJ2-7	CASSSPGHGYEQYF	TGTGCCAGCAGCTCTCCGGGACACGGCTACGAGCAGTACTTC
TRBV28	TRBD2	.	TRBJ2-7	CASSSWVAGEGVGYEQYF	TGTGCCAGCAGTTCCTGGGTAGCGGGAGAGGGGGTGGGCTACGAGCAGTACTTC
TRBV13	.	.	TRBJ2-2	CASTSSMTGELFF	TGTGCCAGCACCTCCTCCATGACCGGGGAGCTGTTTTTT
TRBV5-8	TRBD1	.	TRBJ1-5	CASSPELQGGVGDQPQHF	TGTGCCAGCAGCCCAGAACTTCAGGGGGGAGTAGGTGATCAGCCCCAGCATTTT
TRBV30	.	.	TRBJ2-7	CAWSPDSIYEQYF	TGTGCCTGGAGTCCGGACAGTATCTACGAGCAGTACTTC
TRBV6-5	TRBD1	.	TRBJ2-7	CASSFGQGHYEQYF	TGTGCCAGCAGCTTCGGACAGGGCCACTACGAGCAGTACTTC